This is a list of T cell receptor beta chains from one sample in a study of blood T cells in healthy people across ages. MiXCR, run by TCRdb on the 5' RACE reads, gives a single entry per CDR3 protein. The sample lists around 1,900,000 distinct CDR3 sequences; around 40% were seen once. Sequenced input: blood. These receptor sequences come from a human donor in good health. CDR3s include the opening cysteine and the closing phenylalanine or tryptophan. D genes are given only for firm matches. Clone size is given for some rows only: seen once, a few or many times, or a class if the clone is expanded.

clone size	J gene	D gene	V gene	CDR3 DNA	CDR3 protein
NA	TRBJ1-2	NA	TRBV27	TGTGCCAGCAGTTTATCGGGGACTTTTGGGGGCGGCTACACCTTC	CASSLSGTFGGGYTF
NA	TRBJ2-3	NA	TRBV9	TGTGCCAGCAGCTTGAGTAGTCAGGGGTTCCCCACAGATACGCAGTATTTT	CASSLSSQGFPTDTQYF
NA	TRBJ1-2	NA	TRBV29-1	TGCAGCGTTGAAGCCACCAATGGCTACACCTTC	CSVEATNGYTF
NA	TRBJ2-1	TRBD2	TRBV5-1	TGCGCCAGCAGCATCGACGGGACTAGCGGCAATGAGCAGTTCTTC	CASSIDGTSGNEQFF
NA	TRBJ1-1	NA	TRBV30	TGTGCCTGGGCGATGTACCTCAGGAACACTGAAGCTTTCTTT	CAWAMYLRNTEAFF
NA	TRBJ1-5	NA	TRBV3-1	TGTGCCAGCAGCCAAGATGGAGGGGGCAATCAGCCCCAGCATTTT	CASSQDGGGNQPQHF
few	TRBJ2-7	NA	TRBV28	TGTGCCAGCAGCTCGGGTGCGCTCGAGGACGAGCAGTACTTC	CASSSGALEDEQYF
NA	TRBJ2-7	NA	TRBV4-2	TGTGCCAGCAGCCAAAGGACGGGGAATCTCTACGAGCAGTACTTC	CASSQRTGNLYEQYF
many	TRBJ2-1	TRBD2	TRBV20-1	TGCAGTGCTAGGGCTAGCGGGGTGATAAAATACAATGAGCAGTTCTTC	CSARASGVIKYNEQFF
NA	TRBJ2-1	TRBD1	TRBV29-1	TGCAGCGTTCCCCGGTCCAGGGGGAGCTACGAGCAGTTCTTC	CSVPRSRGSYEQFF
few	TRBJ1-5	NA	TRBV7-9	TGTGCCTGGACGTCCCCTCGACAGCCCCAGCATTTT	CAWTSPRQPQHF
NA	TRBJ1-1	NA	TRBV6-5	TGTGCCAGCAAAGAACTTTCCTCGGGGGGCACTGAAGCTTTCTTT	CASKELSSGGTEAFF
NA	TRBJ1-2	TRBD1	TRBV15	TGTGCCACCAGCAGGACAGGGGGCGCAGGGTATGGCTACACCTTC	CATSRTGGAGYGYTF
NA	TRBJ2-5	TRBD1	TRBV20-1	TGCAGTGCCTCCGGACAGGGGCGCGTGGGGACCCAGTACTTC	CSASGQGRVGTQYF
few	TRBJ2-1	TRBD2	TRBV6-2/TRBV6-3	TGTGCCAGCAGTCATGTAGCGGGGGGATTATATGAGCAGTTCTTC	CASSHVAGGLYEQFF
NA	TRBJ2-3	TRBD2	TRBV7-6	TGTGCCAGCTCCCCCCGGACTAGTTCACCTTCGGATACGCAGTATTTT	CASSPRTSSPSDTQYF
NA	TRBJ1-2	TRBD1	TRBV4-1	TGCGCCAGCAGCCAAGTTGCAGGACAGGACTATGGCTACACCTTC	CASSQVAGQDYGYTF
NA	TRBJ2-7	NA	TRBV18	TGTGCCAGCTCACCTGGCGGGGATTCGGGCGAGCAGTACTTC	CASSPGGDSGEQYF
few	TRBJ2-5	NA	TRBV18	TGTGCCAGCTCACCTTTGGGGAATGCGGGGCAAGAGACCCAGTACTTC	CASSPLGNAGQETQYF
few	TRBJ2-3	TRBD2	TRBV10-3	TGTGCCATCAGCCCGGGACTACCCACAGATACGCAGTATTTT	CAISPGLPTDTQYF
many	TRBJ2-5	NA	TRBV7-2	TGTGCCAGCAGGGGACTCCAAGAGACCCAGTACTTC	CASRGLQETQYF
few	TRBJ2-5	NA	TRBV5-1	TGCGCCAGCAGCTTGGCGGCGACGGGCGGCCAAGAGACCCAGTACTTC	CASSLAATGGQETQYF
many	TRBJ1-2	TRBD1	TRBV15	TGTGCCACCAGCAGTTTTACAGGGGCCTCCGGAGGCTACACCTTC	CATSSFTGASGGYTF
NA	TRBJ2-1	TRBD2	TRBV7-2	TGTGCCAGCAGCTCACCTAGCGGGGGACCCACTTACAATGAGCAGTTCTTC	CASSSPSGGPTYNEQFF
many	TRBJ2-6	NA	TRBV12-3/TRBV12-4	TGTGCCAGCAGTTTGTTCGGGGCCAACGTCCTGACTTTC	CASSLFGANVLTF
NA	TRBJ2-1	NA	TRBV30	TGTGCCAGGACCCCGAGGGTGGGGACGGACAATGAGCAGTTCTTC	CARTPRVGTDNEQFF
few	TRBJ1-1	TRBD1	TRBV29-1	TGCAGCGTTCAACAGGGGGCAGGAATTGAAGCTTTCTTT	CSVQQGAGIEAFF
NA	TRBJ1-2	TRBD1	TRBV12-3/TRBV12-4	TGTGCCAGTAGTCACAGGGGACAAAGTGGCTACACCTTC	CASSHRGQSGYTF
NA	TRBJ1-1	NA	TRBV20-1	TGCAGTGCTAGAGGGAGTGGGCTAGAGGGGACTGAAGCTTTCTTT	CSARGSGLEGTEAFF
NA	TRBJ2-4	TRBD1	TRBV12-3/TRBV12-4	TGTGCCAGCAGTTTTAGCCGAGAGTGGGACAGAAACATTCAGTACTTC	CASSFSREWDRNIQYF
once	TRBJ1-5	TRBD1	TRBV19	TGTGCCAGTACCCTGGACAGGGCTGGCAATCAGCCCCAGCATTTT	CASTLDRAGNQPQHF
few	TRBJ2-7	TRBD1	TRBV10-3	TGTGCCATCAGTGAGGTGTTGGGGGACAGTAGGAGAGTTTTCTACGAGCAGTACTTC	CAISEVLGDSRRVFYEQYF
NA	TRBJ2-7	NA	TRBV7-2	TGTGCCAGCAGGCTTGACAGTAATACATACGAGCAGTACTTC	CASRLDSNTYEQYF
few	TRBJ1-6	NA	TRBV4-3	TGCGCCAGCAGCCAGACCCCAATGGGGTATGATTATAATTCACCCCTCCACTTT	CASSQTPMGYDYNSPLHF
few	TRBJ2-5	NA	TRBV4-3	TGCGCCAGCAGCCAGGGAAGGGGGGGGCCAGGGACCCAGTACTTC	CASSQGRGGPGTQYF
few	TRBJ1-5	TRBD1	TRBV27	TGTGCCAGCAGTCCGTCCAGGGGGCTTAGCAATCAGCCCCAGCATTTT	CASSPSRGLSNQPQHF
NA	TRBJ2-5	NA	TRBV11-2	TGTGCCAGCAGGTCCTTTGGGTTGGAGCAGTACTTC	CASRSFGLEQYF
NA	TRBJ2-7	NA	TRBV7-9	TGTGCCAGCAGCCCATCCTCAGGAGGCGAGCAGTACTTC	CASSPSSGGEQYF
NA	TRBJ2-7	NA	TRBV6-5	TGTGCCGGCAGCTCGGGGGGACAGATTTACGAGCAGTACTTC	CAGSSGGQIYEQYF
NA	TRBJ1-1	NA	TRBV7-8	TGTGCCAGCAGCTTGGCAAGGGAGGACACTGAAGCTTTCTTT	CASSLAREDTEAFF
few	TRBJ2-7	NA	TRBV2	TGTGCCAGCAGTGTGCAGGGGCGTTCGGTACGGGTAGTTTACGAGCAGTACTTC	CASSVQGRSVRVVYEQYF
NA	TRBJ2-7	NA	TRBV12-3/TRBV12-4	TGTGCCAGCAGCTCCCCCGGCCGCCAGAATTACGAGCAGTACTTC	CASSSPGRQNYEQYF
NA	TRBJ2-7	TRBD1	TRBV28	TGTGCCAGCACCACAGGGGATTATTACGAGCAGTACTTC	CASTTGDYYEQYF
NA	TRBJ2-1	NA	TRBV4-1	TGCGCCAGCAGCCAAGAGGGAGGCGCTTTCCAGTTCTTC	CASSQEGGAFQFF
few	TRBJ1-2	TRBD1	TRBV9	TGTGCCAGCAGCCCCCGGAGGGGGCGCGGTGGCTACACCTTC	CASSPRRGRGGYTF
few	TRBJ2-5	NA	TRBV20-1	TGCAGTGCCGAATCGAGAGAGACCCAGTACTTC	CSAESRETQYF
many	TRBJ2-7	NA	TRBV29-1	TGCAGCGTCATCGAAGGGGGTACAGGCTACGAGCAGTACTTC	CSVIEGGTGYEQYF
NA	TRBJ2-1	TRBD1	TRBV20-1	TGCAGTGCTCACAGGGGAAGGGGGTACAATGAGCAGTTCTTC	CSAHRGRGYNEQFF
NA	TRBJ1-2	NA	TRBV28	NA	CASSLPGSQETQYFGGTVNYGYTF
few	TRBJ1-2	NA	TRBV28	TGTGCCAGCGGTCCCCCCGGGTTGGAGGGCTACACCTTC	CASGPPGLEGYTF
few	TRBJ2-4	TRBD2	TRBV11-3	TGTGCCAGCAGCTTAAGGTCCTTAGCGGGGGGGCTTGAGCAGTACTTC	CASSLRSLAGGLEQYF
NA	TRBJ1-1	NA	TRBV29-1	TGCAGGGTACAGGTGGTCACTGAAGCTTTCTTT	CRVQVVTEAFF
NA	TRBJ2-2	NA	TRBV7-9	TGTGCCAGCAGCTTAGCACTACAGGGAACAAGGCGCCATTGGCTGTTTTTT	CASSLALQGTRRHWLFF
NA	TRBJ2-7	NA	TRBV6-6	TGTGCCAGCAGTTACTCGCTGACCTTACAATCCTACGAGCAGTACTTC	CASSYSLTLQSYEQYF
NA	TRBJ2-3	NA	TRBV7-2	TGTGCCAGCAGCTTAGTGAGGTTCAATCTCGATACGCAGTATTTT	CASSLVRFNLDTQYF
few	TRBJ2-1	TRBD2	TRBV4-1	TGCGCCAGCAGCCAAGATCGGGCAGCGGGGAATTACAATGAGCAGTTCTTC	CASSQDRAAGNYNEQFF
NA	TRBJ2-3	TRBD2	TRBV20-1	TGCAGTGCTAGTCTAGCGGGGGAAGTTGATACGCAGTATTTT	CSASLAGEVDTQYF
NA	TRBJ2-5	NA	TRBV15	TGTGCCACCAGCAGAGATGAGTACCAAGAGACCCAGTACTTC	CATSRDEYQETQYF
few	TRBJ2-3	TRBD2	TRBV6-5	TGTGCCAGCAGTTACTTCTCCCCATTAGCGGGGGGGCCCTTCACAGATACGCAGTATTTT	CASSYFSPLAGGPFTDTQYF